This TCR beta chain stems from a study of a mutant IDH1 vaccine in newly diagnosed glioma. Method: immunoSEQ multiplex PCR; TCRdb's copy keeps in-frame clones and lacks some. The sample includes some 11,000 clones, approximately 88% seen only once; the top ten take around 4.9%. As regards this clone: Its antigen is still unknown.

Documented time point: week 23, last vaccination. In every dose of vaccine, 300 ug of mutant IDH1 20-mer peptide was given alongside topical imiquimod. CDR1 SGHKS and CDR2 YYEKEE come from the germline V gene (reference sequence). The length of the CDR3 is 15 residues. Trimming took off 4 bases at V and 1 base at J, with 14 bases between the two ends. Sequences were derived from PBMCs, sampled from a glioma patient whose treatment included an IDH1 peptide vaccine. The clonotype was recovered from a woman aged 35 to 49 with glioma. Some clones in this sample may be carry-over from other donors' samples. The chain uses TRBV5-5 and TRBJ1-1; D is ambiguous. The DNA for the CDR3 is TGTGCCAGCAGCATTAGGCCTGGTACGAACACTGAAGCTTTCTTT. Residues: CASSIRPGTNTEAFF. The full variable domain, its missing parts supplied by reference TRBV5-5 and TRBJ1-1, is DAGVTQSPTHLIKTRGQQVTLRCSPISGHKSVSWYQQVLGQGPQFIFQYYEKEERGRGNFPDRFSARQFPNYSSELNVNALLLGDSALYLCASSIRPGTNTEAFFGQGTRLTVV.